This T cell receptor (beta chain) was obtained from a study of T cell responses to AZD1222 COVID-19 vaccine. The CDR3 is 17 residues long. Looked up from germline, CDR1 is LNHDA and CDR2 is SQIVND (reference sequence). V lost 3 bases and J 6 bases, leaving 21 bases between the germline ends. The protocol was immunoSEQ multiplex PCR, while the TCRdb copy is restricted to in-frame clones and leaves out a portion. The table shows roughly 110,000 clones, with approximately 92% occurring only once. The gene calls are TRBV19 and TRBJ1-5; TRBD1 might be the D (5 bases). The receptor's source is an adult who received the AZD1222 COVID-19 vaccine. The specimen was peripheral blood, collected 28 days after the second AZD1222 dose. The CDR3 DNA sequence: TGTGCCAGTAGTATTGGGTTGACTCCCTGGGGCTCTCAGCCCCAGCATTTT. Its protein is CASSIGLTPWGSQPQHF.